This T cell receptor beta chain was sequenced for a study of neurological immune-mediated disorders. This clonotype showed up many times. The time point is: longitudinal time-point 3. Unsorted libraries came from 2 million PBMCs stored at -80 °C. V was cut by 4 bases and J by 4 bases, with 10 bases left in between. The CDR3 is 13 residues long. The cDNA was produced through 5'RACE with 10-nucleotide random UMIs. TCRdb itself ran the 5' RACE reads through MiXCR, one entry per CDR3 protein. Among more than 75,000 distinct CDR3 sequences listed, approximately 4.3% were seen once. The chain is built from TRBV12-3 or TRBV12-4 and TRBJ2-5; D might be TRBD1 or TRBD2, each matching 5 bases. Sequenced material: PBMCs. This receptor was taken from a woman in her fifties or sixties with multiple sclerosis. The chain's CDR3 is CASSSRGRETQYF. CDR3 DNA sequence: TGTGCCAGCAGTTCGAGGGGTCGAGAGACCCAGTACTTC.